This T cell receptor (beta chain) derives from a study of CD8+CD57+ T cells in acquired aplastic anemia. For the study at large: Mean yield of DNA from sorted CD4+ and CD8+ cells was about 3.2 ug.

Before being chosen for sequencing, patients had shown CD8+CD57+ cell expansion by flow cytometry. Each of the patients presented with severe acquired aplastic anemia. In the case of this clonotype: A clone one base away is much larger, so this may be a read error.

V was shortened by 8 bases and J by 10 bases, with 24 bases between the two germline ends. The CDR3 runs 15 residues. Genomic DNA provided the template from which TCR beta VDJ and CDR3 profiles were obtained. TCRdb re-analysed the reads in MiXCR, keeping a single row per CDR3 protein. The table has just over 150,000 distinct CDR3 sequences, roughly 48% seen once. This chain connects TRBV12-3 or TRBV12-4 to TRBJ2-1; D gene unclear. The receptor's source is a human donor with aplastic anemia. Material for sequencing was sorted CD4+, CD8+, or CD8+CD57+ T cells (not recorded which) from PBMCs. CDR3 amino acids: CASGVVGSIQREQFF. The CDR3 DNA follows: TGTGCCAGCGGCGTAGTCGGTAGTATCCAGCGAGAGCAGTTCTTC.